This TCR beta chain was sequenced in a study of T-cell memory formation after mild COVID-19 (dated by TCRdb to the early 2020s). In terms of the full investigation: TCR sequence clusters from the two donors were largely donor specific. Longitudinal TCRalpha and TCRbeta repertoire sequencing tracked T-cell clones expanding and contracting after mild COVID-19 in two donors. The cohort was made up of two young adult volunteers, one female and one male, who were previously healthy. General findings and caveats noted by the study authors: Only a couple of mild cases were covered by the study, and larger cohorts that include severe cases with pre-infection samples were considered necessary. Whether the second-wave clones peaking on day 37 were SARS-CoV-2 specific was not confirmed. Contracting CD4+ clones turned up mainly in the CM and EM memory subsets, whereas EMRA was where CD8+ clones were enriched. From day 15 to 85, contracting clones showed balanced CD4/CD8 phenotypes, whereas a second wave of clones that expanded from day 15 to 37 leaned towards CD4+. Some responding clones were detected in pre-infection memory, which suggested that pre-existing cross-reactive memory T cells had joined the SARS-CoV-2 response.

This clonotype turned up a few times. This clone's antigen is unknown. Qualities for individual bases were not recorded, and no much larger clone is one base off. The CDR3 covers 14 residues, taking in both the cysteine and the phenylalanine. Left in the record is the CDR3 DNA by itself, 42 bases read in frame from the first base. V is clipped by 4 bases and J by 5 bases, and the sequence between their germline boundaries is 15 bases long. CDR1 MNHEY and CDR2 SVGEGT are derived from the germline V gene. Sequencing was carried out with an Illumina NovaSeq 6000. Using 5'RACE with constant-segment primers, TCRalpha and TCRbeta cDNA libraries were constructed, with sample barcodes and unique molecular identifiers added in the process. RNA was extracted from every sample with Trizol reagent. The libraries were amplified in two PCR steps, and the second step added a second sample barcode and Illumina TruSeq adapters. The libraries were sequenced on an Illumina NovaSeq using 2 x 150 bp paired-end reads. The authors' pipeline ran thus. With migec v1.2.7, reads were demultiplexed and then collapsed into UMI-guided consensus sequences. With mixcr v2.1.11, UMI consensuses were aligned to TRA and TRB V and J templates and assembled into clonotypes. Clonotypes were classified as expanded or contracted when called significant by both edgeR and NoisET, with noise models trained on biological replicates. For edgeR calls, a false discovery rate-adjusted p below 0.01 and a log2 fold-change threshold of 1 were applied. PCA with hierarchical clustering of max-normalized trajectories of the 1000 most abundant clonotypes was used as exploratory dynamics analysis. Separately sequenced CD4+ and CD8+ repertoires were used to assign the CD4 or CD8 phenotype of responding clones. The public reads were quality trimmed at Q25 with fastp and then assembled into clones with MiXCR by TCRdb, keeping productive beta chains. Each CDR3 protein appears once, grouped with its most common genes and DNA. V and J calls and clone size were set by TCRdb, not the authors. In all, the sample holds 350,000 to 450,000 distinct CDR3 sequences, and approximately 15% of those were seen once. Of the sample, roughly 22% falls within the top ten clones.

Ficoll-Paque density gradient centrifugation was used to isolate PBMCs. This clonotype was sampled from a man between 18 and 29 years old who had mild COVID-19 (a few samples of this study predate the infection). The sample titles of this study are shuffled in the database, so cell type and time point are left out; the donor was told from shared clones. This chain joins TRBV6-2 or TRBV6-3 to TRBJ2-7, with a tentative D gene TRBD1 over 6 matching bases. Sequencing was performed on PBMCs or a T cell subset sorted from them (not recorded which). In nucleotide form, the sequence is TGTGCCAGCAGTTCCCCAGGGGATTTTAACGAGCAGTACTTC. This codes for CASSSPGDFNEQYF.